One sample yielded the 8 T cell receptor beta chains listed below, sequenced in a study of tumor-infiltrating lymphocytes in primary liver carcinoma. Starting material of about 0.45 ug total RNA yielded TCR beta cDNA via a constant-region primer. Amplification in three nested multiplex PCR rounds with slightly modified ARM-PCR gave rise to TCR beta libraries. Both of the initial two PCR rounds ran for about 9 cycles and employed TRBV1-TRBV30 forward primers alongside a C-beta reverse primer. TCRdb called the multiplex PCR reads again in MiXCR, with one record for every CDR3 protein. The data show tens of thousands of distinct CDR3 sequences, about 70% seen once. Co-extraction of both nucleic acids (RNA and DNA) used roughly 18-34 mg of unsorted bulk tissue. What was sequenced was liver tumor tissue from sampling region 4. Subset of the sample: tumor region T4, right-lateral pole. Receptor source: a woman in her fifties or sixties with primary liver carcinoma and hepatitis B virus infection.

Note on this clonotype: A junction boundary mismatches the germline segment, possibly from a read error. V gene TRBV6-5 combines with J gene TRBJ2-1; tentatively, D is TRBD1 (6 bases). Germline-derived CDR1 and CDR2 are MNHEY and SVGAGI. The CDR3 has 16 residues. This CDR3 reads CASNYRPGVDYIEQFF. CDR3 DNA sequence: TGTGCCAGCAATTACCGTCCAGGGGTGGATTACATTGAGCAGTTCTTC.

Notes on this clonotype: At one of its ends the junction is not consistent with the germline gene, which may arise from a read error. J is TRBJ2-3 and V is TRBV29-1, with D maybe TRBD1 (5 bases). This CDR3 comprises 13 residues. The germline V gene has CDR1 SQVTM and CDR2 ANQGSEA. The CDR3 sequence: CSVGRIETDTQYF. The CDR3 region has the DNA TGCAGCGTTGGGCGGATTGAGACAGATACGCAATATTTT.

For this clonotype: An end of the junction differs from the germline gene, which may be a read error. The chain is built from TRBV11-3 and TRBJ2-1; 10 bases are shared with TRBD2. The CDR3 is 16 residues long. Germline V CDR1 and CDR2: SGHNT, YENEEA. CDR3 residues: CTSSPIGLAAYNEQFF. The CDR3, as DNA: TGCACCAGCAGTCCGATCGGACTAGCGGCATACAATGAGCAGTTCTTC.

On this clonotype itself: With a much larger clone just one base away, this may be a read error. V is TRBV28 and J is TRBJ1-2; D call uncertain. Germline CDR1 reads MDHEN; CDR2 reads SYDVKM. V shed 4 bases and J shed 7 bases, with 22 bases lying between them. The CDR3 is 16 residues long. The CDR3 loop reads CASSSPAEAAYSGYTF. CDR3 DNA: TGTGCCAGCAGTTCCCCCGCGGAGGCCGCCTACTCTGGCTACACCTTC.

Points on this clonotype: Because it lacks the conserved phenylalanine or tryptophan at the end, this CDR3 is likely a read error. The DNA is left out, because the CDR3 cannot be placed on it with certainty; the CDR3 is given as TCRdb lists it. The J gene is TRBJ1-1, the V gene TRBV10-1; the DNA was not used to check the table's D call, TRBD1. 13 amino acids form the CDR3, both terminal residues included. Germline CDR1 reads WNHNN; CDR2 reads SYGVQD (reference sequence). This CDR3 is CASSENRVTEAFC.

This clonotype has ten or more counts. This chain joins TRBV7-9 and TRBJ2-3, with D maybe TRBD2 (5 bases). Germline CDR1 is SEHNR and CDR2 is FQNEAQ (reference sequence). This CDR3 contains 17 residues. V gave up 2 bases and J gave up 2 bases, with 17 bases separating them. The CDR3 DNA sequence: TGTGCCAGCAGCTTATTCTTTAGCGTCCCCCCCACAGATACGCAGTATTTT. This codes for CASSLFFSVPPTDTQYF. The variable domain in full, with the rest retrieved from reference TRBV7-9 and TRBJ2-3, is DTGVSQNPRHKITKRGQNVTFRCDPISEHNRLYWYRQTLGQGPEFLTYFQNEAQLEKSRLLSDRFSAERPKGSFSTLEIQRTEQGDSAMYLCASSLFFSVPPTDTQYFGPGTRLTVL.

The chain couples TRBV7-9 to TRBJ2-7, with D maybe TRBD2 (5 bases). CDR1 SEHNR and CDR2 FQNEAQ come from the germline V gene (reference sequence). V dropped 5 bases and J dropped 5 bases, with 19 bases sitting between them. The CDR3 totals 15 residues. CDR3 DNA: TGTGCCAGCAGCGTAACCGGGATAGGGTTCCACGAGCAGTACTTC. Amino acids: CASSVTGIGFHEQYF.

This clonotype was observed many times. The chain joins TRBV6-5 to TRBJ2-1; 8 nucleotides match TRBD2. Per the germline V gene, CDR1 is MNHEY and CDR2 is SVGAGI. Trimming removed 2 bases from V and 0 bases from J; junction bases left unmatched: 6. The CDR3 spans 17 residues. The CDR3 nucleotides read TGTGCCAGCAGTTACGCGGCGGGAGGTACCTCCTACAATGAGCAGTTCTTC. It is translated as CASSYAAGGTSYNEQFF.